This T cell receptor (beta chain) was obtained from a study of cytomegalovirus exposure and HLA in healthy donors. Study details: In a previous analysis, 117 million unique TCR beta sequences were found from 150 million to 200 million T cells.

This clone showed up just once. Its antigen is not known. Researchers ran the PCR with 60 Vbeta and 13 Jbeta primers. Using immunoSEQ multiplex PCR, the repertoire was profiled, and TCRdb retains in-frame clones only, with some absent. The sample contains about 160,000 clones, 60% to 85% of which appear only once. Regarding the study as a whole: Researchers catalogued about 160 TCR beta chains as cytomegalovirus-associated. Excluded: some indistinguishable V segments such as TRBV6-2 and TRBV6-3.

The CDR3 consists of 13 residues. Germline CDR1 SQVTM, CDR2 ANQGSEA. V was cut by 4 bases and J by 4 bases, with 10 bases left in between. Sequencing input: PBMCs. The sequence derives from a woman under 40 in good health and CMV-seronegative. The chain combines TRBV29-1 with TRBJ1-4; D remains unclear. The CDR3 loop is CSVGRAFNEKLFF. CDR3 in DNA: TGCAGCGTTGGGCGGGCCTTTAATGAAAAACTGTTTTTT.